This TCR beta chain was documented in a study of CD8 T cells in ankylosing spondylitis (dated by TCRdb to about 2017). Turning to the overall study: The study profiled T cell receptor beta repertoires in healthy donors and ankylosing spondylitis patients to find disease-linked TCR variants. Peripheral blood was sampled, and synovial fluid was additionally collected from ankylosing spondylitis patients. The full study cohort was made up of approximately 24 ankylosing spondylitis patients and roughly 98 healthy donors.

As regards this clonotype: Its cognate antigen has yet to be identified. Base qualities are not recorded, but no much larger clone differs from it by a single base.

At the junction V is shortened by 6 bases and J by 2 bases, with 9 bases in between. The germline V gene gives CDR1 as MNHNS and CDR2 as SASEGT. Taken from cysteine to phenylalanine, the CDR3 has 13 residues. Just the 39-base CDR3 DNA is kept, in frame starting at base 1. Sequenced on an Illumina HiSeq 2500. Quantitative 5'-RACE with molecular barcodes was the method used to prepare the TCR beta libraries. On the study's bioinformatics: To identify disease-linked TCR variants, a new computational method was used, one built on a probabilistic model of VDJ rearrangement. TCRdb trimmed public reads at Q25 via fastp, called clones via MiXCR and kept in-frame beta chains. Every entry covers one CDR3 protein and lists the most common genes and DNA from its rows. It is TCRdb's table, rather than the study itself, that gives the V and J calls and clone size. This sample lists 250,000 to 350,000 distinct CDR3 sequences; less than 9.5% were detected once. The ten largest make up roughly 15% of the sample.

General study outcomes and caveats: The disease-linked clones were reported to be significantly enriched in matched synovial fluid samples from ankylosing spondylitis patients. A TCR beta motif made up of fewer than 10 highly homologous amino acid variants appeared to be characteristic of blood from ankylosing spondylitis patients. Some TCR beta motif variants had previously been reported in synovial fluid and blood of reactive arthritis patients, which suggested common disease-initiation mechanisms. A CD8+ phenotype was shown by the disease-linked clones, which were found at relatively low frequencies in peripheral blood.

The chain joins TRBV6-1 to TRBJ2-3; the D match is possibly TRBD1 or TRBD2, with 5 bases aligned in each. This receptor was taken from a male donor with ankylosing spondylitis. The specimen sequenced was blood, either unsorted or a sorted T cell fraction (not recorded which). The CDR3 region: CASRRDLTDTQYF. The DNA sequence is given as TGTGCCAGCAGACGGGACCTCACAGATACGCAGTATTTT.